The clone carrying this T cell receptor (beta chain) was seen a single time. These data are taken from a study of blood T cell repertoires in COVID-19. About the research overall: PBMCs, B-cell-depleted T cells, or T cells were the source of the cDNA or gDNA that made up the material.

In the authors' methods: By means of reference gene primer amplification, nucleated cell counts were estimated. Clones were read by immunoSEQ multiplex PCR, and TCRdb kept only the in-frame ones, dropping some. V, J and clone size are taken as reported in that table, and D and trimming were inferred from the DNA itself. Of 140,000 to 150,000 clones in the sample, more than 75% were seen once. Trimming stripped 1 base from V and 0 bases from J, with 10 bases between. Per the germline V gene, CDR1 is SGHRS and CDR2 is YFSETQ. CDR3 length: 15 amino acids. The sample taken for sequencing was peripheral blood. This receptor was taken from a human donor with acute or convalescent COVID-19. The donor label of this sample is uncertain. The chain carries TRBV5-1 and TRBJ1-1; D uncertain. CDR3 sequence (DNA): TGCGCCAGCAGCTTGAATTCCGGGATGAACACTGAAGCTTTCTTT. Translated, it gives CASSLNSGMNTEAFF. The whole variable domain, remainder taken from reference TRBV5-1 and TRBJ1-1, is KAGVTQTPRYLIKTRGQQVTLSCSPISGHRSVSWYQQTPGQGLQFLFEYFSETQRNKGNFPGRFSGRQFSNSRSEMNVSTLELGDSALYLCASSLNSGMNTEAFFGQGTRLTVV.